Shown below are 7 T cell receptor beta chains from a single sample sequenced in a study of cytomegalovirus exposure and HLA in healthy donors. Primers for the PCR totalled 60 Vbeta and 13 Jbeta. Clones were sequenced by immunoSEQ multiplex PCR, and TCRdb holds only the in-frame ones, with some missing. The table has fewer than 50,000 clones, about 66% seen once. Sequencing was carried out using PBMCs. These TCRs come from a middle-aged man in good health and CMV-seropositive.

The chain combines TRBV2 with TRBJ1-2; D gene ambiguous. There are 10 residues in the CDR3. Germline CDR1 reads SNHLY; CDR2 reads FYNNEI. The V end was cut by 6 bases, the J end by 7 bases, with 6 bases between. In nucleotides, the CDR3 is TGTGCCAGCAGAACTATTGGCTACACCTTC. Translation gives CASRTIGYTF. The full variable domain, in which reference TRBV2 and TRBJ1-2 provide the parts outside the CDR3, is EPEVTQTPSHQVTQMGQEVILRCVPISNHLYFYWYRQILGQKVEFLVSFYNNEISEKSEIFDDQFSVERPDGSNFTLKIRSTKLEDSAMYFCASRTIGYTFGSGTRLTVV.

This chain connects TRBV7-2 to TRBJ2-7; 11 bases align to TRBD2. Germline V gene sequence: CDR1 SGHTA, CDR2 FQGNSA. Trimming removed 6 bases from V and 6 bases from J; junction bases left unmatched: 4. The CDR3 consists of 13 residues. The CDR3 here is CASRATSGGEQYF. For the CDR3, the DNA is TGTGCCAGCAGGGCAACTAGCGGGGGCGAGCAGTACTTC.

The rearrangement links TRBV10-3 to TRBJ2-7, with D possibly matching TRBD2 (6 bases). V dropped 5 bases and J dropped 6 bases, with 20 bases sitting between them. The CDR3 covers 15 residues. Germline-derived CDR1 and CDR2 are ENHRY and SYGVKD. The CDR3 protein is CAISSWTPEGIEQYF. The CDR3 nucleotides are TGTGCCATCAGTTCCTGGACCCCGGAGGGCATCGAGCAGTACTTC.

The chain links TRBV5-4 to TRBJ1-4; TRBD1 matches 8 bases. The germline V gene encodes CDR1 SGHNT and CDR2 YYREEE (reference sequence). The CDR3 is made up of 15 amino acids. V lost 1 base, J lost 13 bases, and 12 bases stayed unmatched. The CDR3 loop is CASSLRDRLPSGLFF. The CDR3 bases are TGTGCCAGCAGCTTGAGGGACAGGCTTCCTAGCGGACTGTTTTTT.

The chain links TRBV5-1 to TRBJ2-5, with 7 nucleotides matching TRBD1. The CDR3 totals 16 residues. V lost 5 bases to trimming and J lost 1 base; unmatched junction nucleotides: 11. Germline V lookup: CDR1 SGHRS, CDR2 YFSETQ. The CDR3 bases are TGCGCCAGCAGACTACCTACAGGGGCCCCCCAAGAGACCCAGTACTTC. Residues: CASRLPTGAPQETQYF.

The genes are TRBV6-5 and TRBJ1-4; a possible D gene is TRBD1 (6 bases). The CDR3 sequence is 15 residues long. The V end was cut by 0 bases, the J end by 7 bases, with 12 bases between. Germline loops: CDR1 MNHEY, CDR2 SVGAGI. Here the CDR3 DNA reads TGTGCCAGCAGTTACTCGGGGGCAAAGGCTGAAAAACTGTTTTTT. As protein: CASSYSGAKAEKLFF.

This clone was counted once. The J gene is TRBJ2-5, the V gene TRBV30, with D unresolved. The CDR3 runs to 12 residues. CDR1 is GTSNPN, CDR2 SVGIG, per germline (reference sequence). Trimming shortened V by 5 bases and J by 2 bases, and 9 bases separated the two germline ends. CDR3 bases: TGTGCCTGGTCCGTCTTTCAAGAGACCCAGTACTTC. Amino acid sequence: CAWSVFQETQYF.